These 25 T cell receptor beta chains were all obtained from the same sample, sequenced in a study of CD8+ T cells in alopecia areata. The authors extracted RNA and reverse transcribed it into cDNA as the sequencing template. Produced via immunoSEQ multiplex PCR; TCRdb's table is partial and in-frame only. The sample comprises around 150,000 clones, around 57% of which are singletons, and over 4% rests with the top ten. The sample was CD4+ T cells sorted from blood. Receptors originate from a human donor in good health.

This clone has ten or more counts. The chain has TRBV18 and TRBJ2-1; 9 bases are shared with TRBD2. CDR1 is KGHSH and CDR2 is LQKENI in the germline V gene. J lost 6 bases, V lost 3 bases, and 9 bases had no gene match. CDR3 length: 16 residues. The CDR3 region has the DNA TGTGCCAGCTCACCGGAACTAGCGGGCCCGTTCAATGAGCAGTTCTTC. It codes for CASSPELAGPFNEQFF.

This clone was seen only a few times. The chain uses TRBV29-1 and TRBJ1-1, with 11 bases lining up with TRBD1. V lost 6 bases to trimming and J lost 3 bases; unmatched junction nucleotides: 9. The CDR3 length is 15 residues. CDR1 is SQVTM and CDR2 is ANQGSEA in the germline V gene. The CDR3 region is CSVWTGGAGYTEAFF. CDR3 bases: TGCAGCGTCTGGACAGGGGGCGCCGGGTACACTGAAGCTTTCTTT.

The V gene is TRBV30, the J gene TRBJ2-1; a weak D match, TRBD2 (6 bases). Germline assignment: CDR1 GTSNPN and CDR2 SVGIG (reference sequence). Trimming pared 0 bases from V and 15 bases from J, leaving 21 bases between. The CDR3 is 14 residues long. CDR3 nucleotide sequence: TGTGCCTGGAGTGTAGGGAGGTTTCAGGGAAGGCGGTTCTTC. It is translated as CAWSVGRFQGRRFF.

This clone was picked up one time. The chain carries TRBV30 and TRBJ2-3, with 11 bases lining up with TRBD2. Germline V CDR1 and CDR2: GTSNPN, SVGIG (reference sequence). The CDR3 is 15 residues long. Unmatched junction bases numbered 5, after V lost 0 bases and J lost 6 bases. The CDR3 region has the DNA TGTGCCTGGAGTGTGGGTAGCGGGAGGGCCGATACGCAGTATTTT. It yields the protein CAWSVGSGRADTQYF.

The chain's CDR3 is CASSEISMANVLTF. CDR3 DNA sequence: TGTGCCAGCAGTGAAATCTCCATGGCCAACGTCCTGACTTTC. V and J are TRBV2 and TRBJ2-6; D ambiguous. The V end was cut by 2 bases, the J end by 6 bases, with 8 bases between. Germline CDR1 is SNHLY and CDR2 is FYNNEI. This CDR3 has 14 amino acids.

This sequence joins TRBV4-2 and TRBJ2-1; 11 positions match TRBD2. This CDR3 is built from 16 residues. With 6 bases clipped from V and 4 bases from J, the junction kept 8 bases outside the gene matches. CDR1 and CDR2 from the germline V gene are LGHNA and YNFKEQ. Here the CDR3 reads CASSQPGTSGYNEQFF. In DNA form, the CDR3 reads TGTGCCAGCAGTCAACCCGGGACTAGCGGTTACAATGAGCAGTTCTTC.

CDR3 nucleotides: TGTGCCAGCAGCTTAGTCCCAGTGACTAGCGGCCAAGAGACCCAGTACTTC. This translates into CASSLVPVTSGQETQYF. The chain combines TRBV11-2 with TRBJ2-5, with 9 bases that match TRBD2. CDR1 SGHAT and CDR2 FQNNGV come from the germline V gene. This CDR3 has 17 residues. The J segment lost 1 base and the V segment lost 1 base, leaving 7 bases of the junction unmatched.

The gene calls are TRBV29-1 and TRBJ2-7; tentative D call: TRBD1 (5 bases). V dropped 4 bases and J dropped 3 bases, with 10 bases sitting between them. The CDR3 runs 12 residues. Per germline, CDR1 SQVTM and CDR2 ANQGSEA. The CDR3 loop is CSVGDRYYEQYF. As DNA, the CDR3 is TGCAGCGTTGGAGACAGATACTACGAGCAGTACTTC.

The chain combines TRBV6-6 with TRBJ2-1, with 7 bases matching TRBD1. The CDR3 totals 12 residues. The ends lost 4 bases at V and 12 bases at J; junction bases unmatched: 6. The germline V gene has CDR1 MNHNY and CDR2 SVGAGI (reference sequence). The CDR3 spells CASSSQGVGQFF. The CDR3 bases are TGTGCCAGCAGTTCCCAGGGGGTTGGGCAGTTCTTC.

This sequence joins TRBV25-1 and TRBJ2-4; D might be TRBD2 (5 bases). This CDR3 is 13 amino acids long. With 7 bases removed from V and 9 bases from J, the gap between germline ends came to 16 bases. The germline V gene encodes CDR1 MGHDK and CDR2 SYGVNS. The CDR3 loop reads CASTGRGSGIQYF. CDR3 coding DNA: TGTGCCAGCACCGGGCGAGGGAGTGGCATTCAGTACTTC.

The chain combines TRBV30 with TRBJ2-7; D gene ambiguous. Germline CDR1 GTSNPN, CDR2 SVGIG (reference sequence). V lost 2 bases and J 6 bases, leaving 8 bases between the germline ends. The length of the CDR3 is 11 residues. The CDR3 region has the DNA TGTGCCTGGAGTAGCCTGACCGAGCAGTACTTC. Translating gives CAWSSLTEQYF.

The CDR3 sequence is CASSPDWHPYEQYF. The CDR3 nucleotides are TGTGCCAGCAGCCCGGACTGGCATCCCTACGAGCAGTACTTC. The J gene is TRBJ2-7, the V gene TRBV11-2, with a possible D match to TRBD2 (5 bases). Trimming removed 5 bases at V and 2 bases at J, with 13 bases between. The CDR3 runs 14 residues. Germline CDR1 is SGHAT and CDR2 is FQNNGV.

The chain employs TRBV29-1 and TRBJ2-5; 12 nucleotides line up with TRBD2. The CDR3 contains 14 residues. With V trimmed by 6 bases and J by 6 bases, 8 bases remained unmatched. Germline CDR1 SQVTM, CDR2 ANQGSEA. The CDR3 region has the DNA TGCAGCGTACCGACTAGCGGGAGTACAAAGACCCAGTACTTC. This sequence encodes CSVPTSGSTKTQYF. Using reference TRBV29-1 and TRBJ2-5 for the parts outside the CDR3, the full variable domain is SAVISQKPSRDICQRGTSLTIQCQVDSQVTMMFWYRQQPGQSLTLIATANQGSEATYESGFVIDKFPISRPNLTFSTLTVSNMSPEDSSIYLCSVPTSGSTKTQYFGPGTRLLVL.

This chain connects TRBV5-1 to TRBJ2-1; D remains unclear. The CDR3 totals 11 residues. Deletions cut 1 base from V and 10 bases from J, with 6 bases between. CDR1 SGHRS and CDR2 YFSETQ come from the germline V gene. The CDR3 bases are TGCGCCAGCAGCTTGTACCAAGAGCAGTTCTTC. It yields the protein CASSLYQEQFF.

The V gene is TRBV10-3, the J gene TRBJ2-1; 14 bases map to TRBD2. The CDR3 loop spans 16 amino acids. Germline V gene lookup returns CDR1 ENHRY and CDR2 SYGVKD. The J segment lost 6 bases and the V segment lost 5 bases, leaving 6 bases of the junction unmatched. The CDR3 DNA sequence: TGTGCCATCAGTCTTGGACTAGCGGGAGGAAGCAATGAGCAGTTCTTC. The encoded protein is CAISLGLAGGSNEQFF.

With respect to this clone: A read error may account for a junction end that differs from germline. The chain couples TRBV2 to TRBJ2-4; maybe TRBD1 (6 bases). The CDR3 runs 11 residues. The germline V gene has CDR1 SNHLY and CDR2 FYNNEI. The CDR3 coding sequence is TGTGCCAGCAGTTTACGACAGGACATCGACTTC. Residues: CASSLRQDIDF. Variable domain in full (rest from reference TRBV2 and TRBJ2-4): EPEVTQTPSHQVTQMGQEVILRCVPISNHLYFYWYRQILGQKVEFLVSFYNNEISEKSEIFDDQFSVERPDGSNFTLKIRSTKLEDSAMYFCASSLRQDIDFGAGTRLSVL.

This sequence joins TRBV5-1 and TRBJ2-3; 8 bases are a match to TRBD1. V lost 7 bases to trimming and J lost 4 bases; unmatched junction nucleotides: 5. This CDR3 comprises 13 residues. Germline V gives CDR1 SGHRS, CDR2 YFSETQ. For the CDR3, the DNA is TGCGCCAGCCTGATGACAGGGGCAGATACGCAGTATTTT. Encoded protein: CASLMTGADTQYF.

The V gene is TRBV11-2, the J gene TRBJ2-5; 12 bases fit TRBD2. This CDR3 is 15 amino acids long. V was clipped by 5 bases and J by 4 bases; unmatched bases: 5. In germline, CDR1 is SGHAT, CDR2 FQNNGV. In DNA, the CDR3 is TGTGCCAGCAGCCCGACTAGCGGGAGTTTAGAGACCCAGTACTTC. This sequence encodes CASSPTSGSLETQYF.

This clone appeared a few times. The gene calls are TRBV29-1 and TRBJ2-7; unclear D gene. The V gene lost 4 bases and the J gene lost 2 bases, with 6 bases spanning the gap. The CDR3 extends over 11 amino acids. Germline V gene data show CDR1 as SQVTM and CDR2 as ANQGSEA. The DNA of the CDR3 is TGCAGCGTTGGTGCGGCCTACGAGCAGTACTTC. Its protein is CSVGAAYEQYF.

CDR3 nucleotides: TGTGCCAGCAGCTCCCGAGATAGCGGGAGAGAGACCCAGTACTTC. Translating it yields CASSSRDSGRETQYF. This chain links TRBV7-9 with TRBJ2-5; 9 bases fit TRBD2. This CDR3 contains 15 residues. Germline V gene lookup returns CDR1 SEHNR and CDR2 FQNEAQ (reference sequence). Trimming took 4 bases from V and 4 from J; bases not matched to a gene: 7.

V is TRBV15 and J is TRBJ1-2; D is unclear. The V end was cut by 2 bases, the J end by 2 bases, with 6 bases between. This CDR3 region has 13 residues. The germline V gene has CDR1 LNHNV and CDR2 YYDKDF (reference sequence). For the CDR3, the DNA is TGTGCCACCAGCAGAAAGGAAAACTATGGCTACACCTTC. Residues: CATSRKENYGYTF.

The chain carries TRBV30 and TRBJ2-5, with D uncertain. The CDR3 sequence is 13 residues long. CDR1 is GTSNPN and CDR2 is SVGIG in the germline V gene (reference sequence). Between the trimmed V and J ends, which lost 0 bases and 2 bases, there was a span of 7 bases. CDR3: CAWSVLQQETQYF. The CDR3 nucleotides are TGTGCCTGGAGTGTACTACAGCAAGAGACCCAGTACTTC.

The CDR3 loop is CASTPGTANYGYTF. The DNA for the CDR3 is TGCGCCAGCACCCCCGGGACAGCTAACTATGGCTACACCTTC. The chain is built from TRBV5-1 and TRBJ1-2, with 7 bases identical to TRBD1. The CDR3 has 14 residues. Looked up from germline, CDR1 is SGHRS and CDR2 is YFSETQ. V shed 6 bases and J 0 bases; nucleotides not matched to a gene: 5.

This clone has a handful of counts. V is TRBV5-6 and J is TRBJ2-5, with D tentatively TRBD1 (7 bases). This CDR3 is built from 15 residues. Trimming took 1 base from V and 4 from J, leaving 14 bases between them. CDR1 is SGHDT, CDR2 YYEEEE, per germline. CDR3 DNA: TGTGCCAGCAGCTTGACCCAGGGGGAGGTAGAGACCCAGTACTTC. It is translated as CASSLTQGEVETQYF. Full variable domain (rest looked up from reference TRBV5-6 and TRBJ2-5): DAGVTQSPTHLIKTRGQQVTLRCSPKSGHDTVSWYQQALGQGPQFIFQYYEEEERQRGNFPDRFSGHQFPNYSSELNVNALLLGDSALYLCASSLTQGEVETQYFGPGTRLLVL.

The rearrangement links TRBV4-1 to TRBJ2-5, with 8 bases identical to TRBD1. The CDR3 extends over 14 amino acids. Trimming at V came to 5 bases and at J to 1 base, leaving 3 bases not matched to a gene. CDR1 and CDR2 from the germline V gene are MGHRA and YSYEKL. CDR3 amino acids: CASSGQGPQETQYF. The DNA for the CDR3 is TGCGCCAGCAGCGGACAGGGCCCCCAAGAGACCCAGTACTTC.